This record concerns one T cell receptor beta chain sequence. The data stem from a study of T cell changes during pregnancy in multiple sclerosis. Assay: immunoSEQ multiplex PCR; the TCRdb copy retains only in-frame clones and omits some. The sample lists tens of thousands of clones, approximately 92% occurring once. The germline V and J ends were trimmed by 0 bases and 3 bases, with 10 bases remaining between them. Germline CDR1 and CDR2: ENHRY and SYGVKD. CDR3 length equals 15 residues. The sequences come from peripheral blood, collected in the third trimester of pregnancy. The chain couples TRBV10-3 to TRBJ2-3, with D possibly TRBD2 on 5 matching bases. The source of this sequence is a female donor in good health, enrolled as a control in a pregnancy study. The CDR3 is CAISESLTGTDTQYF. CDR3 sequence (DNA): TGTGCCATCAGTGAGTCTTTGACGGGAACAGATACGCAGTATTTT.